A single T cell receptor (beta chain) is shown here with its context. What it binds is unknown. One end of the junction is discordant with germline, which a read error may explain. This specimen belongs to a study of tumor and adjacent non-tumor tissue in lung cancer. Whole-study context: Stage I to III disease affected ten to eleven men and several women aged about 31 to 85. Each sample yielded a few million productive TCRbeta reads on average. Study-wide findings and caveats: Normal lung showed higher cumulative top 100 clone frequency than tumor.

The CDR3 has 16 residues. The germline V gene has CDR1 SQVTM and CDR2 ANQGSEA. No cell sorting was done before RNA was extracted from the tissue. A modified ARM-PCR protocol with three rounds of nested PCR amplified TCRbeta. TCRdb called the multiplex PCR reads again in MiXCR, with one record for every CDR3 protein. The sample yields tens of thousands of distinct CDR3 sequences, 55% to 75% seen once. The chain couples TRBV29-1 to TRBJ2-7; D is perhaps TRBD1 or TRBD2 (6 bases each). Sequenced input: lung tumor tissue. This receptor was identified in a woman aged 40-49 years with non-small cell lung cancer. This chain's CDR3 is CSVEDRFAMGGYEHYF. Written as DNA, the CDR3 is TGCAGCGTTGAAGATCGGTTTGCGATGGGGGGCTACGAGCATTACTTC.